Following are 16 T cell receptor beta chains from one sample sequenced in a study of blood T cells in healthy people across ages. A second about 7 to 12 cycle PCR used barcoded and J-beta primers. TCRdb processed the 5' RACE reads anew with MiXCR; each CDR3 protein has one entry. Of 1.2 million to 1.5 million distinct CDR3 sequences in the sample, roughly 45% were seen once. The sample comprised blood. These receptors were collected from a woman younger than 30 in good health.

The chain joins TRBV29-1 to TRBJ2-5, with 10 nucleotides matching TRBD1. The V and J ends lost 7 bases and 1 base, in that order; junction bases with no gene match: 3. Germline loops: CDR1 SQVTM, CDR2 ANQGSEA. The CDR3 contains 13 residues. The CDR3 DNA reads TGCAGCGGGGGACAGGGGCTCCAAGAGACCCAGTACTTC. Translation gives CSGGQGLQETQYF.

DNA for the CDR3: TGTGCCAGCAGCGTAGCCGGGGGTTGGGGTGAAAAACTGTTTTTT. This sequence encodes CASSVAGGWGEKLFF. The chain carries TRBV9 and TRBJ1-4; D might be TRBD1 (5 bases). This CDR3 is built from 15 residues. Per germline, CDR1 SGDLS and CDR2 YYNGEE. V was trimmed by 0 bases and J by 7 bases, leaving 13 bases between them.

The chain recombines TRBV20-1 with TRBJ1-5; D unclear. Germline V gene data show CDR1 as DFQATT and CDR2 as SNEGSKA (reference sequence). CDR3 length: 11 amino acids. Trimming stripped 6 bases from V and 5 bases from J, with 8 bases between. In DNA, the CDR3 is TGCAGTGCGGAAAAGGATCAGCCCCAGCATTTT. Translation gives CSAEKDQPQHF.

The genes are TRBV9 and TRBJ1-2; no firm D call. The V and J ends lost 4 bases and 1 base respectively, with 14 bases between them. The CDR3 is 15 amino acids. CDR1 and CDR2 (germline): SGDLS, YYNGEE. Here the CDR3 DNA reads TGTGCCAGCAGCCCCCCTTCGACTTATAACTATGGCTACACCTTC. Translation gives CASSPPSTYNYGYTF.

The chain is built from TRBV28 and TRBJ1-6; D perhaps matches TRBD1 (5 bases). The CDR3 loop spans 11 amino acids. The germline CDR1 and CDR2 sequences are MDHEN and SYDVKM. V dropped 2 bases and J dropped 15 bases, with 8 bases sitting between them. The CDR3 coding sequence is TGTGCCAGCAGTTTAGGGGGACTCCTCCACTTT. Residues: CASSLGGLLHF.

The chain links TRBV11-2 to TRBJ2-5; 7 nucleotides align to TRBD2. The germline gives CDR1 SGHAT, CDR2 FQNNGV. V was pared by 7 bases and J by 11 bases, with 19 bases of the junction left unmatched. This CDR3 has 15 residues. The CDR3 region has the DNA TGTGCCAGCAATGATGGGACTACACTCTCCAATGAGCAGTACTTC. Amino acids: CASNDGTTLSNEQYF.

The chain is built from TRBV7-8 and TRBJ2-2; D uncertain. CDR1 SGHVS and CDR2 FQNEAQ come from the germline V gene. The CDR3 runs to 17 residues. V lost 1 base and J lost 1, with 13 bases in between. The DNA for the CDR3 is TGTGCCAGCAGCTTAGTCTACACCCCTGGGAACACCGGGGAGCTGTTTTTT. It codes for CASSLVYTPGNTGELFF.

The V and J genes are TRBV28 and TRBJ1-5; TRBD1 aligns across 7 bases. This CDR3 contains 15 residues. Germline CDR1 MDHEN, CDR2 SYDVKM. Trimming at V came to 4 bases and at J to 3 bases, leaving 6 bases not matched to a gene. CDR3 amino acids: CASSSPTGPNQPQHF. Here the CDR3 DNA reads TGTGCCAGCAGTTCTCCGACAGGGCCCAATCAGCCCCAGCATTTT.

The chain's CDR3 is CASSEPASGGEQYF. In DNA, the CDR3 is TGTGCCAGCAGTGAACCGGCTAGCGGGGGGGAGCAGTACTTC. The chain carries TRBV6-1 and TRBJ2-5, with TRBD2 identical over 12 bases. CDR1 is MNHNS, CDR2 SASEGT, per germline. V was clipped by 2 bases and J by 11 bases; unmatched bases: 6. The CDR3 is 14 residues long.

This clonotype was recorded a few times. The chain joins TRBV5-1 to TRBJ2-3, with 7 nucleotides matching TRBD2. Trimming removed 4 bases from V and 0 bases from J; junction bases left unmatched: 5. This CDR3 is built from 15 residues. CDR1 and CDR2 (germline): SGHRS, YFSETQ. CDR3 nucleotide sequence: TGCGCCAGCAGCGCCGGGACTACAAGCACAGATACGCAGTATTTT. Encoded protein: CASSAGTTSTDTQYF.

A few counts support this clonotype. The V call is TRBV21-1, the J call TRBJ2-7. TRBV21-1 is reported as a pseudogene. This CDR3 has 14 residues. CDR3 loop: CASSKVRVPYEQYF. DNA for the CDR3: TGTGCCAGCAGCAAAGTTCGGGTCCCCTACGAGCAGTACTTC.

The rearrangement links TRBV20-1 to TRBJ1-5; 10 nucleotides align to TRBD1. Germline V gene lookup returns CDR1 DFQATT and CDR2 SNEGSKA (reference sequence). CDR3 length: 15 amino acids. J gave up 0 bases and V 5 bases, and 4 bases lay outside the gene matches. CDR3 bases: TGCAGTGCTCCAAGGACAGGGGGTAGCAATCAGCCCCAGCATTTT. Its translation is CSAPRTGGSNQPQHF.

The V and J genes are TRBV7-2 and TRBJ2-7; 9 positions agree with TRBD2. From germline, CDR1 is SGHTA and CDR2 FQGNSA. The ends lost 1 base at V and 3 bases at J; junction bases unmatched: 4. The CDR3 covers 15 residues. Here the CDR3 DNA reads TGTGCCAGCAGCTTAGTAGCGGGAGAGGTCTACGAGCAGTACTTC. Translation gives CASSLVAGEVYEQYF. The full variable domain, in which reference TRBV7-2 and TRBJ2-7 provide the parts outside the CDR3, is GAGVSQSPSNKVTEKGKDVELRCDPISGHTALYWYRQSLGQGLEFLIYFQGNSAPDKSGLPSDRFSAERTGGSVSTLTIQRTQQEDSAVYLCASSLVAGEVYEQYFGPGTRLTVT.

At least ten counts were recorded for this clonotype. J is TRBJ2-7 and V is TRBV20-1; 11 bases align to TRBD2. Germline loops: CDR1 DFQATT, CDR2 SNEGSKA (reference sequence). Trimming at V came to 6 bases and at J to 3 bases, leaving 10 bases not matched to a gene. The CDR3 length is 15 residues. CDR3 sequence reads: CSATSGEPIYYEQYF. The CDR3 nucleotides read TGCAGTGCGACTAGCGGGGAGCCGATCTACTACGAGCAGTACTTC.

The chain links TRBV10-1 to TRBJ2-2; D may be TRBD1 (6 bases). The V end lost 4 bases, the J end lost 2 bases, and 11 bases lay between the germline ends. The germline gives CDR1 WNHNN, CDR2 SYGVQD (reference sequence). The CDR3 is 15 residues long. The CDR3 DNA reads as TGCGCCAGCAGTGTTCAGGGGCTCAACACCGGGGAGCTGTTTTTT. It yields the protein CASSVQGLNTGELFF.

The sample holds a few counts of this clonotype. The rearrangement uses TRBV3-1 and TRBJ2-7, with 10 bases lining up with TRBD1. The better agreement between TRBJ2-5 and the DNA end casts doubt on the J call. In germline, CDR1 is LGHDT, CDR2 YNNKEL (reference sequence). The CDR3 covers 14 residues. The CDR3 DNA sequence: TGTGCCAGCAGCCAGCGGACAGGGGGAGAGACCCAGTACTTC. Protein: CASSQRTGGETQYF.